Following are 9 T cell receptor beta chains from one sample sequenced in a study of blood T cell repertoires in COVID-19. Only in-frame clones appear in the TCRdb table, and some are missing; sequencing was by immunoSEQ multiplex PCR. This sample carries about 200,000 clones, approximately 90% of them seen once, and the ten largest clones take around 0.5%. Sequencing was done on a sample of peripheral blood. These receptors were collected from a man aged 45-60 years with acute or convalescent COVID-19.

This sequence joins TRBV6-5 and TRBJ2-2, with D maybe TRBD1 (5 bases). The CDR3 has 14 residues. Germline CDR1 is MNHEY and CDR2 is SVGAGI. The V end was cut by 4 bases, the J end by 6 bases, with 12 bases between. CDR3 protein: CASSLLGEAGELFF. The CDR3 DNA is TGTGCCAGCAGTTTATTAGGGGAAGCCGGGGAGCTGTTTTTT.

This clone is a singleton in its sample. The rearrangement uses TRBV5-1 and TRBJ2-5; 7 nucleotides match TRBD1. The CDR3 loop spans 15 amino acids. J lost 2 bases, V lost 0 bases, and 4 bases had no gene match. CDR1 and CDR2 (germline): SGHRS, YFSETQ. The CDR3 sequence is CASSLETGRQETQYF. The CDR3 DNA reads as TGCGCCAGCAGCTTGGAGACAGGGAGACAAGAGACCCAGTACTTC.

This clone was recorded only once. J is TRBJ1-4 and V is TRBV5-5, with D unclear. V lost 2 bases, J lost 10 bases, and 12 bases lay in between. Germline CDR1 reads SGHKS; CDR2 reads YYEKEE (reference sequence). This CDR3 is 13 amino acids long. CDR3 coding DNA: TGTGCCAGCAGCTTCCAGGCGTTCGGAAAACTGTTTTTT. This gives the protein CASSFQAFGKLFF.

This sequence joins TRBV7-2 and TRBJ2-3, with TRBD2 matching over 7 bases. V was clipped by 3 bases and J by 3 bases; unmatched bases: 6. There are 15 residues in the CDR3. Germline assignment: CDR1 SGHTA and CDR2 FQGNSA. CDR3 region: CASSFRRLATDTQYF. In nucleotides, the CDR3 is TGTGCCAGCAGCTTTAGGAGACTAGCAACAGATACGCAGTATTTT. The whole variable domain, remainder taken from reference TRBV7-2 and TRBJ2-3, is GAGVSQSPSNKVTEKGKDVELRCDPISGHTALYWYRQSLGQGLEFLIYFQGNSAPDKSGLPSDRFSAERTGGSVSTLTIQRTQQEDSAVYLCASSFRRLATDTQYFGPGTRLTVL.

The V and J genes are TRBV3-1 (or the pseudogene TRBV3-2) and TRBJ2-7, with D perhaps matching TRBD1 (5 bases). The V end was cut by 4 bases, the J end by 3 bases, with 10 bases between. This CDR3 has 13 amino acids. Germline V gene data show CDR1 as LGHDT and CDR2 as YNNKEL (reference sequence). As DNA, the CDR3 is TGTGCCAGCAGCCCAGGGTGGGGCTACGAGCAGTACTTC. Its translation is CASSPGWGYEQYF.

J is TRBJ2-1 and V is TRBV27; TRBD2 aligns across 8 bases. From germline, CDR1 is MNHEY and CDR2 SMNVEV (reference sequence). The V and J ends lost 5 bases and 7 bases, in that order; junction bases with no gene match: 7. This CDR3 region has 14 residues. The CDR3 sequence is CASSPAAGVNEQFF. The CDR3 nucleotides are TGTGCCAGCAGTCCGGCAGCGGGGGTTAATGAGCAGTTCTTC.

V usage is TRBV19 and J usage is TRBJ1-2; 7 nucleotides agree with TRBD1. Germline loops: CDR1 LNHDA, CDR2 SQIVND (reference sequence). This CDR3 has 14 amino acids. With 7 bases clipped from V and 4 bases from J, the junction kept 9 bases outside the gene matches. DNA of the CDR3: TGTGCCAGTAACTTGGACAGGAGTGTCTATGGCTACACCTTC. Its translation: CASNLDRSVYGYTF.

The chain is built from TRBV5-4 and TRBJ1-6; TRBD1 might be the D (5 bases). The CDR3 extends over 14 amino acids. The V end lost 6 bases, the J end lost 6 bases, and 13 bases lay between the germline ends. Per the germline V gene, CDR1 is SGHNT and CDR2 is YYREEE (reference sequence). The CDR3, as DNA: TGTGCCAGCAACCAGCAGGGCGTTAATTCACCCCTCCACTTT. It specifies CASNQQGVNSPLHF.

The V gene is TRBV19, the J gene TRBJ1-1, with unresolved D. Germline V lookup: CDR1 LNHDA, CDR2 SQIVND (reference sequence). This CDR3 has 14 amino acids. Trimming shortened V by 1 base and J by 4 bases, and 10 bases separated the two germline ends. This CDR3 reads CASSIGTLGTEAFF. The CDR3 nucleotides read TGTGCCAGTAGTATAGGCACACTAGGCACTGAAGCTTTCTTT.